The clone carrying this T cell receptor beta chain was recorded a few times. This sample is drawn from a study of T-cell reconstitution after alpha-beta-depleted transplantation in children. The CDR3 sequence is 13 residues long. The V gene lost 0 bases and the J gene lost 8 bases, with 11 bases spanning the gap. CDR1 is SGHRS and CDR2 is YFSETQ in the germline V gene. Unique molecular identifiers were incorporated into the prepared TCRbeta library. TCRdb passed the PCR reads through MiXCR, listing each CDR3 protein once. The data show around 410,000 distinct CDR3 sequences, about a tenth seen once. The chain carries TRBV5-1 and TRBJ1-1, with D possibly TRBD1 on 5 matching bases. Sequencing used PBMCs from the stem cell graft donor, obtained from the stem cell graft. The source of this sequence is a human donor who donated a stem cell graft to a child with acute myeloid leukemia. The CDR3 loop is CASSLAPEGEAFF. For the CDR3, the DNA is TGCGCCAGCAGCTTGGCCCCGGAGGGGGAAGCTTTCTTT.